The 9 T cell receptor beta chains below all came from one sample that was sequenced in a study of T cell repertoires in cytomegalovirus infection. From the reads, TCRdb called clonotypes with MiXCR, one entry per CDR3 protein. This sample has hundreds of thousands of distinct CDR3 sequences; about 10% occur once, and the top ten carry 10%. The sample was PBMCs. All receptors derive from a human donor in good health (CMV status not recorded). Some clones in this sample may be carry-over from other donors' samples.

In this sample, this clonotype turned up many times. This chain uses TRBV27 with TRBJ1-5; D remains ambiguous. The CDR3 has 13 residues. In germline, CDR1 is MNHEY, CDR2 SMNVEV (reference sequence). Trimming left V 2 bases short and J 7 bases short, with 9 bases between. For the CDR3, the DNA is TGTGCCAGCAGTTTAGAGGGTCAGCAGCCCCAGCATTTT. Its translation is CASSLEGQQPQHF.

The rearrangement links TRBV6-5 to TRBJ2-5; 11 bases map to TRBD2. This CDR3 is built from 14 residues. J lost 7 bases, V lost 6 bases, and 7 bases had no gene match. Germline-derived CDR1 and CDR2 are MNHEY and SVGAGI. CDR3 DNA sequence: TGTGCCAGCAGCGACACTAGCGGGAGTGTGACCCAGTACTTC. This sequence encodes CASSDTSGSVTQYF.

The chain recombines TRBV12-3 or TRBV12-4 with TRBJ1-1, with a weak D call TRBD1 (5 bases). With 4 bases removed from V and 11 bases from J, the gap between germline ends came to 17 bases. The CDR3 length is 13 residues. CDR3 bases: TGTGCCAGCAGTTCCTCATCCGGGGCGACTGCTTTCTTT. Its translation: CASSSSSGATAFF.

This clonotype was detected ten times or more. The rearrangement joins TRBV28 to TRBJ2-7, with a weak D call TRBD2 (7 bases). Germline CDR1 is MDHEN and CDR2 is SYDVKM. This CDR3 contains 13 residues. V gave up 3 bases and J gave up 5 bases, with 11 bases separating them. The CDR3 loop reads CASSFGEGDEQYF. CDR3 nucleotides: TGTGCCAGCAGTTTTGGGGAGGGGGACGAGCAGTACTTC.

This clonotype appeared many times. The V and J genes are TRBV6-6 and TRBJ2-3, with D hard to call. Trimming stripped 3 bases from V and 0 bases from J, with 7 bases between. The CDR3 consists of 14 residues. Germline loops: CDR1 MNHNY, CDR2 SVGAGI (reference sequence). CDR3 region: CASSYQLSTDTQYF. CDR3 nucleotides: TGTGCCAGCAGTTATCAGCTTAGCACAGATACGCAGTATTTT.

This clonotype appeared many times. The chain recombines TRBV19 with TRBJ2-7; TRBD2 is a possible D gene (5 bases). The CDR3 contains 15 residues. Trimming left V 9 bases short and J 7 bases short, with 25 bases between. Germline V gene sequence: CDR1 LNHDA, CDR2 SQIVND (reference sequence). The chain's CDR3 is CASRQDEGQGWEQYF. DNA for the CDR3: TGTGCCAGCAGGCAAGATGAGGGCCAAGGATGGGAGCAGTACTTC.

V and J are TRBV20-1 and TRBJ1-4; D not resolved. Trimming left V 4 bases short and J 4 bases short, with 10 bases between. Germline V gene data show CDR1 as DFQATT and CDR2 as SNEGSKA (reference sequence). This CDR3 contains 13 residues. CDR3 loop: CSATRALNEKLFF. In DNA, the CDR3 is TGCAGTGCTACAAGGGCCCTTAATGAAAAACTGTTTTTT.

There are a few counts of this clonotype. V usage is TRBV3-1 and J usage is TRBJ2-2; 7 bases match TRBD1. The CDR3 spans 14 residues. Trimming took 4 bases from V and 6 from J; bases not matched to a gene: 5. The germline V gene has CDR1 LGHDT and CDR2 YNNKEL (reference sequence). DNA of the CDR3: TGTGCCAGCAGCCTGCCCCAGGGGGCCGGGGAGCTGTTTTTT. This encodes CASSLPQGAGELFF.

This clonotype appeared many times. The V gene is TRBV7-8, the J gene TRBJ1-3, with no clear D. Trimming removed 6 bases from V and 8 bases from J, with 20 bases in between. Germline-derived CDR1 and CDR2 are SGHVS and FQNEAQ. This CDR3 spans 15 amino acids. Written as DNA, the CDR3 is TGTGCCAGCAGGGACCCCAGGAATGCGGTAGACACCATATATTTT. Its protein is CASRDPRNAVDTIYF.